The present T cell receptor beta chain was sequenced within a study of cytomegalovirus exposure and HLA in healthy donors. The PCR used 60 Vbeta and 13 Jbeta primers. Assay used: immunoSEQ multiplex PCR; TCRdb lists only in-frame clones, some missing. The sample yields approximately 110,000 clones, approximately 15% seen once. Points from the study as a whole: Solely CMV serostatus was available to characterize immune exposure.

Remarks on this clone: Its antigen is not known.

Germline V lookup: CDR1 MNHEY, CDR2 SMNVEV (reference sequence). The CDR3 has 14 amino acids. V lost 5 bases to trimming and J lost 4 bases; unmatched junction nucleotides: 6. J is TRBJ2-7 and V is TRBV27; 9 positions agree with TRBD1. Sequenced material: PBMCs. The sequence came from a woman aged 18-30 years in good health and CMV-seronegative. CDR3 amino acids: CASSLTGGRYEQYF. The CDR3 DNA reads TGTGCCAGCAGTCTAACAGGGGGCAGGTACGAGCAGTACTTC.